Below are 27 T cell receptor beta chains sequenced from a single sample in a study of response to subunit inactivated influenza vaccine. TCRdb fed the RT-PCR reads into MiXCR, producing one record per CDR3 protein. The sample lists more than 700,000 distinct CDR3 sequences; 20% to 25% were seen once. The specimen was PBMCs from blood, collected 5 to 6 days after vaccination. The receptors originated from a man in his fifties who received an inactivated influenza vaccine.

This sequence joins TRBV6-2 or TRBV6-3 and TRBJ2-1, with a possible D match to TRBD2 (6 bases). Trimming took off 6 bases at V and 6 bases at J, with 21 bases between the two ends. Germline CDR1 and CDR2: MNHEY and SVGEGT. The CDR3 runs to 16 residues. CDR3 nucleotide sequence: TGTGCCAGCAGCTCAACGGAGGGCAGGGACCCCAATGAGCAGTTCTTC. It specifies CASSSTEGRDPNEQFF.

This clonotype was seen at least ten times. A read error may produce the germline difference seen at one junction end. CDR3 coding DNA: TGTGCTAGCAGGGAAGGGGCTAACTATGGCTACACCTTC. This sequence encodes CASREGANYGYTF. The chain recombines TRBV2 with TRBJ1-2, with D possibly matching TRBD1 (5 bases). Germline V lookup: CDR1 SNHLY, CDR2 FYNNEI. This CDR3 is 13 amino acids long.

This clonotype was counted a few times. CDR3 sequence reads: CASSLGLVGGNEQFF. The DNA of the CDR3 is TGTGCCAGCAGTTTGGGACTAGTTGGCGGCAATGAGCAGTTCTTC. The chain is built from TRBV28 and TRBJ2-1; TRBD2 matches 8 bases. Trimming cost V 3 bases and J 6 bases; bases outside gene matches: 7. The CDR3 extends over 15 amino acids. The germline V gene has CDR1 MDHEN and CDR2 SYDVKM.

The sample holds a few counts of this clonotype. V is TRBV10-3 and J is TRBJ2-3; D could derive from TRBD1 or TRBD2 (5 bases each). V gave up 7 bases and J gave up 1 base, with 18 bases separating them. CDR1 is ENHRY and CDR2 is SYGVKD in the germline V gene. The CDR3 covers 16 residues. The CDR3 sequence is CAITGEWTSGTDTQYF. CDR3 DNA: TGTGCCATCACTGGGGAGTGGACATCCGGCACAGATACGCAGTATTTT.

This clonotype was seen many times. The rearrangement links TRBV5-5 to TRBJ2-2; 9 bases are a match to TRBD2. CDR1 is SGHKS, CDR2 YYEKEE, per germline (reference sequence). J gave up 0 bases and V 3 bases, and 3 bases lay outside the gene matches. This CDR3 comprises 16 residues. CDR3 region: CASSSPSGTNTGELFF. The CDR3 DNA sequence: TGTGCCAGCAGCTCGCCTAGCGGGACGAACACCGGGGAGCTGTTTTTT.

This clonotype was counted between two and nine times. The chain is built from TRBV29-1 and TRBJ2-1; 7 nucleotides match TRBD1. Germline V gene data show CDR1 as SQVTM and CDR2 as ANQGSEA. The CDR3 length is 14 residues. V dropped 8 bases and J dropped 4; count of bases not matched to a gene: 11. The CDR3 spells CSITWTGTYNEQFF. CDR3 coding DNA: TGCAGCATAACCTGGACAGGTACATACAATGAGCAGTTCTTC.

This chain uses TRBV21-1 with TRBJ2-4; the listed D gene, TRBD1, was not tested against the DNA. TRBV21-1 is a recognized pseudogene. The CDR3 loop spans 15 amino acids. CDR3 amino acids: CASSKKGQGGDIQYF. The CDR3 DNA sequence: TGTGCCAGCAGCAAAAAGGGGCAGGGGGGGGACATTCAGTACTTC.

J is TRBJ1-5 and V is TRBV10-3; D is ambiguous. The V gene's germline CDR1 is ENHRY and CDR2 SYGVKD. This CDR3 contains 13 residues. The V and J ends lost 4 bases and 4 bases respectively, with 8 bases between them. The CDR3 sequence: CAISVGENQPQHF. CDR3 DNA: TGTGCCATCAGTGTCGGAGAGAATCAGCCCCAGCATTTT.

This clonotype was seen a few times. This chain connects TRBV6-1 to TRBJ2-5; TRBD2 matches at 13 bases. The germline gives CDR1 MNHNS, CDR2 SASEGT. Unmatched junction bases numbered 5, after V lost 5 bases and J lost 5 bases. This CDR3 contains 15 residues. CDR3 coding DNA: TGTGCCAGCAGTAGGACTAGCGGGAGTTGGGAGACCCAGTACTTC. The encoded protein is CASSRTSGSWETQYF.

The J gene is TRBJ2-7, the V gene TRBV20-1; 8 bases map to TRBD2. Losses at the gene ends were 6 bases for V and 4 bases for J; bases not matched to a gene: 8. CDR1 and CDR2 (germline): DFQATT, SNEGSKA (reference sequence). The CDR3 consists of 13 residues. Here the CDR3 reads CSATTSGWYEQYF. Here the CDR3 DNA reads TGCAGTGCCACAACTAGCGGCTGGTACGAGCAGTACTTC.

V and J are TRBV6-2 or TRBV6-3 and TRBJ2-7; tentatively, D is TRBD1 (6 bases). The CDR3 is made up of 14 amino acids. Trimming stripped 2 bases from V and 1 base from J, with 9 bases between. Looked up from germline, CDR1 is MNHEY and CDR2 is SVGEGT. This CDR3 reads CASSYAGQSYEQYF. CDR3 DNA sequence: TGTGCCAGCAGTTACGCAGGACAGTCCTACGAGCAGTACTTC.

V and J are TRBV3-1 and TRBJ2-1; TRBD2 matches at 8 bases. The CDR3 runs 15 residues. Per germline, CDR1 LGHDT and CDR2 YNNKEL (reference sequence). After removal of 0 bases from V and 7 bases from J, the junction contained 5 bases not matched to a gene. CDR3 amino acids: CASSQDLVAGNEQFF. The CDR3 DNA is TGTGCCAGCAGCCAAGATCTAGTAGCGGGGAATGAGCAGTTCTTC.

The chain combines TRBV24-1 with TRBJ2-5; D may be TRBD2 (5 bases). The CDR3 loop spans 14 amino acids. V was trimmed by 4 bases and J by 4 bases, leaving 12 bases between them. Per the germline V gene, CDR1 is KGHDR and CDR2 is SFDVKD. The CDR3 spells CATSEPVGGETQYF. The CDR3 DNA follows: TGTGCCACCAGTGAACCCGTTGGAGGAGAGACCCAGTACTTC.

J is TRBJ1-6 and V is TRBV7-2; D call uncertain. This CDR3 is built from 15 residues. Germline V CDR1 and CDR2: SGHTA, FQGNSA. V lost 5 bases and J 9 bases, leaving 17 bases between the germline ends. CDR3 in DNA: TGTGCCAGCAGCCCTGAAGCGGGGAAAGGTTCACCCCTCCACTTT. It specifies CASSPEAGKGSPLHF. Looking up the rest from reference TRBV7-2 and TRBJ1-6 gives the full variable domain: GAGVSQSPSNKVTEKGKDVELRCDPISGHTALYWYRQSLGQGLEFLIYFQGNSAPDKSGLPSDRFSAERTGGSVSTLTIQRTQQEDSAVYLCASSPEAGKGSPLHFGNGTRLTVT.

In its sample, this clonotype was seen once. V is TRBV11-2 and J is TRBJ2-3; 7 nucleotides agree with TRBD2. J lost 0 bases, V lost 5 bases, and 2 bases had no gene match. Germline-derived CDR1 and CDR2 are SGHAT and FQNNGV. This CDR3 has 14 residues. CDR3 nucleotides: TGTGCCAGCAGCCGGGACTACAGCACAGATACGCAGTATTTT. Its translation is CASSRDYSTDTQYF.

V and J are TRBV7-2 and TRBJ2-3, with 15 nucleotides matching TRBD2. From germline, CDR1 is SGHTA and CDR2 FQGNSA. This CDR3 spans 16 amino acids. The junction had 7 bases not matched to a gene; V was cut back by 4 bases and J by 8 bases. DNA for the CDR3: TGTGCCAGCAGCTCCGCCGGGACTAGCGGGGGGACTACGCAGTATTTT. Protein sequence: CASSSAGTSGGTTQYF.

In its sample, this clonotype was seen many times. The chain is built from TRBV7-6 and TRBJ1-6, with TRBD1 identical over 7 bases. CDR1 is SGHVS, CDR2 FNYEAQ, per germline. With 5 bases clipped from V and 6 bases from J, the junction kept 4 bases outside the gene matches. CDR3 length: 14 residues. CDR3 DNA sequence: TGTGCCAGCAGCCGGGGACAGACTAATTCACCCCTCCACTTT. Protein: CASSRGQTNSPLHF.

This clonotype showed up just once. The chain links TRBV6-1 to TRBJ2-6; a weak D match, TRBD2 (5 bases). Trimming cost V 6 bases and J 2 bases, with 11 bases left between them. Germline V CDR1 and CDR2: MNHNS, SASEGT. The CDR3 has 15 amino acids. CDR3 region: CASRREGAGANVLTF. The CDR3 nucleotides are TGTGCCAGCAGACGCGAGGGAGCTGGGGCCAACGTCCTGACTTTC.

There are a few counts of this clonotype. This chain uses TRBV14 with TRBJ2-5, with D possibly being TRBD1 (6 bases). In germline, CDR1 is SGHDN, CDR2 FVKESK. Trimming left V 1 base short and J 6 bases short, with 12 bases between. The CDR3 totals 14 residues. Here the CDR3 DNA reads TGTGCCAGCAGCCAAGTTGAAGGGGGAAAGACCCAGTACTTC. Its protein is CASSQVEGGKTQYF.

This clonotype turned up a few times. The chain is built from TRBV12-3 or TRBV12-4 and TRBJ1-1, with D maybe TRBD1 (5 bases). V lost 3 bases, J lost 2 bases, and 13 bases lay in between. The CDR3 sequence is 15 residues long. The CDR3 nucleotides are TGTGCCAGCAGTTTCAAAGGGGTGGCAAACACTGAAGCTTTCTTT. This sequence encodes CASSFKGVANTEAFF.

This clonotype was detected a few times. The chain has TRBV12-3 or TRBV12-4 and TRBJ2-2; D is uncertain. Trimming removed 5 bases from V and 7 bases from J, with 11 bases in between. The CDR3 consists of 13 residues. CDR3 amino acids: CASSALRSGELFF. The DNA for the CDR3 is TGTGCCAGCAGTGCCCTAAGGAGCGGGGAGCTGTTTTTT.

CDR3 sequence: CASSPIPTTYEQFF. The CDR3 nucleotides read TGTGCCAGCAGTCCGATCCCGACAACGTATGAGCAGTTCTTC. The gene calls are TRBV27 and TRBJ2-1; D is ambiguous. V gave up 5 bases and J gave up 8 bases, with 16 bases separating them. Germline values: CDR1 MNHEY, CDR2 SMNVEV (reference sequence). The CDR3 spans 14 residues.

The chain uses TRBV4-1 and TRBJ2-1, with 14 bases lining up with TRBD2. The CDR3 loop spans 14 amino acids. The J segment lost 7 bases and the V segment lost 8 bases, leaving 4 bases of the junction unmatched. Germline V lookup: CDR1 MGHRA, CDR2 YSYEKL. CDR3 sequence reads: CASGGLAGVNEQFF. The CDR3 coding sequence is TGCGCCAGCGGGGGACTAGCGGGAGTGAATGAGCAGTTCTTC.

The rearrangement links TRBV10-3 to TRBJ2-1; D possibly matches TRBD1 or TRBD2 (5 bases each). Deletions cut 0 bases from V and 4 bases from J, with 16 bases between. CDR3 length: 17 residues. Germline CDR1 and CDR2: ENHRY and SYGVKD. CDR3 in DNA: TGTGCCATCAGTGAGTCCTTCCGGGGCGGAATGTACAATGAGCAGTTCTTC. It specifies CAISESFRGGMYNEQFF.

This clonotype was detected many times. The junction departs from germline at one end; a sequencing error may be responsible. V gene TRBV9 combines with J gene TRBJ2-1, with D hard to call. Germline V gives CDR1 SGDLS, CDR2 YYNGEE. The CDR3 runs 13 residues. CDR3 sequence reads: CASSVDRYNEQFF. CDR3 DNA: TGTGCCAGCAGTGTAGACCGATACAATGAGCAGTTCTTC.

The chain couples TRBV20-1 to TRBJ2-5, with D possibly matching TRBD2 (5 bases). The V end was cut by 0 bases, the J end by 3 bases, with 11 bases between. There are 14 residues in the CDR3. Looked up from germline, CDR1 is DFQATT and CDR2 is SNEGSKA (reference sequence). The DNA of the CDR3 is TGCAGTGCTAGAGATCAACCGGGAAAAGAGACCCAGTACTTC. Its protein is CSARDQPGKETQYF.

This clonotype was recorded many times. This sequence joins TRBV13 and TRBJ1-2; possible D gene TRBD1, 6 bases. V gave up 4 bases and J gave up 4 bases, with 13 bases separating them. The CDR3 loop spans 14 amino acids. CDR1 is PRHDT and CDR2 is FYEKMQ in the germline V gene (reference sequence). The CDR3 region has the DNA TGTGCCAGCAGCTCCACGGGACAAATCTATGGCTACACCTTC. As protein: CASSSTGQIYGYTF.